These 10 T cell receptor beta chains came from one sample sequenced in a study of early T cells in non-severe SARS-CoV-2 infection. Using its own MiXCR run on the 5' RACE reads, TCRdb lists one record per CDR3 protein. Here the sample spans roughly 71,000 distinct CDR3 sequences, about 13% being singletons. The sequencing input was whole blood. The source is an adult who was a healthcare worker with PCR-confirmed SARS-CoV-2 infection or an uninfected control (not recorded which).

Concerning this clonotype itself: This may stem from a read error, because a much larger clone lies one nucleotide away. The CDR3 sequence is CVSSQRPAISGVGNSPLHF. CDR3 in DNA: TGTGTCAGCAGCCAAAGGCCCGCTATTTCGGGGGTCGGTAATTCACCCCTCCACTTT. The chain uses TRBV14 and TRBJ1-6, with D perhaps matching TRBD1 (5 bases). The germline V gene has CDR1 SGHDN and CDR2 FVKESK. The CDR3 length is 19 residues.

This clonotype was seen a single time. Since a much larger clone is just one base distant, this may be a read error. This chain connects TRBV24-1 to TRBJ1-5; no definite D call. Germline assignment: CDR1 KGHDR and CDR2 SFDVKD. The CDR3 is made up of 13 amino acids. The ends were cut back, 10 bases at V and 0 bases at J, with 9 bases in the middle. CDR3 residues: CATTTSSNQPQHF. In nucleotides, the CDR3 is TGTGCCACTACGACAAGTAGCAATCAGCCCCAGCATTTT.

Note on this clonotype: A read error is possible here, since a much larger clone lies one base away. J is TRBJ2-3 and V is TRBV5-1, with TRBD1 as a possible D gene (6 bases). This CDR3 is built from 14 residues. Per germline, CDR1 SGHRS and CDR2 YFSETQ. The CDR3: CANSLSGDGDTQYF. DNA of the CDR3: TGCGCCAACAGCTTGTCAGGGGACGGGGATACGCAGTATTTT.

This clonotype was detected ten times or more. As DNA, the CDR3 is TGTGCCAGCAGTTTCCCGAAGACAGTCTGGGCAGAGACCCAGTACTTC. Its translation: CASSFPKTVWAETQYF. This chain uses TRBV27 with TRBJ2-5, with D perhaps TRBD1 (5 bases). Germline V gene sequence: CDR1 MNHEY, CDR2 SMNVEV (reference sequence). This CDR3 has 16 amino acids. V shed 3 bases and J shed 4 bases, with 18 bases lying between them.

This clonotype has only a few counts. The chain uses TRBV5-5 and TRBJ1-2; D remains unclear. Germline V lookup: CDR1 SGHKS, CDR2 YYEKEE (reference sequence). The CDR3 sequence is 13 residues long. V dropped 0 bases and J dropped 4 bases, with 7 bases sitting between them. The CDR3 sequence: CASSLGLPYGYTF. In DNA form, the CDR3 reads TGTGCCAGCAGCTTGGGCCTCCCCTATGGCTACACCTTC.

This clonotype was observed a few times. The chain links TRBV5-1 to TRBJ1-2; the match to TRBD1 covers 7 bases. CDR3 length: 15 residues. Germline V lookup: CDR1 SGHRS, CDR2 YFSETQ. Trimming at V came to 0 bases and at J to 3 bases, leaving 5 bases not matched to a gene. The CDR3 here is CASSLGSGTDYGYTF. CDR3 in DNA: TGCGCCAGCAGCTTGGGCTCCGGGACAGACTATGGCTACACCTTC.

V gene TRBV5-1 combines with J gene TRBJ2-5; unclear D gene. The CDR3 totals 13 residues. Germline lookup yields CDR1 SGHRS and CDR2 YFSETQ. V shed 5 bases and J shed 5 bases, with 13 bases lying between them. CDR3 residues: CASSGETRETQYF. The DNA of the CDR3 is TGCGCCAGCAGTGGCGAAACCCGGGAGACCCAGTACTTC.

In its sample, this clonotype was seen a few times. CDR3 region: CASSATSGLVIYEQYF. CDR3 DNA sequence: TGTGCCAGCAGCGCCACCTCAGGACTAGTCATCTACGAGCAGTACTTC. The chain joins TRBV7-2 to TRBJ2-7; 7 positions match TRBD2. The germline V gene has CDR1 SGHTA and CDR2 FQGNSA. This CDR3 region has 16 residues. V lost 5 bases and J lost 3; bases outside the gene matches: 13. Full variable domain (outside the CDR3, taken from reference TRBV7-2 and TRBJ2-7): GAGVSQSPSNKVTEKGKDVELRCDPISGHTALYWYRQSLGQGLEFLIYFQGNSAPDKSGLPSDRFSAERTGGSVSTLTIQRTQQEDSAVYLCASSATSGLVIYEQYFGPGTRLTVT.

Many counts were recorded for this clonotype. The V call is TRBV14, the J call TRBJ1-6, with a tentative D call TRBD1 (5 bases). Trimming stripped 2 bases from V and 6 bases from J, with 23 bases between. Germline CDR1 and CDR2: SGHDN and FVKESK. The CDR3 contains 19 residues. The chain's CDR3 is CASSQRPAISGVGNSPLHF. The CDR3 bases are TGTGCCAGCAGCCAAAGGCCCGCTATTTCGGGGGTCGGTAATTCACCCCTCCACTTT.

This clonotype was recorded a few times. The rearrangement joins TRBV7-2 to TRBJ2-7; 10 bases map to TRBD1. The CDR3 contains 15 residues. The J segment lost 4 bases and the V segment lost 5 bases, leaving 8 bases of the junction unmatched. Germline V lookup: CDR1 SGHTA, CDR2 FQGNSA. The CDR3 sequence is CASSMTGTGEYEQYF. CDR3 nucleotide sequence: TGTGCCAGCAGCATGACCGGGACAGGGGAGTACGAGCAGTACTTC.